A single T cell receptor (beta chain) is shown here with its context. Germline-derived CDR1 and CDR2 are LNHNV and YYDKDF (reference sequence). The CDR3 is made up of 15 amino acids. The ends were cut back, 3 bases at V and 2 bases at J, with 13 bases in the middle. This sample was taken from a study of blood T cell repertoires in COVID-19. Study details: In each case, the material was cDNA or gDNA derived from T cells, B-cell-depleted T cells, or PBMCs.

Original handling: How many nucleated cells were present was estimated from reference gene primer amplification. Assay: immunoSEQ multiplex PCR; the TCRdb copy retains only in-frame clones and omits some. The D gene and trimming were derived from the DNA, and the V and J assignments and clone size from that table. This sample carries about 150,000 clones, roughly 80% of them seen once, and the ten largest clones take approximately 3%. V and J are TRBV15 and TRBJ2-5; D not certain. Material: peripheral blood. This clonotype was obtained from a woman older than 75 with acute or convalescent COVID-19. CDR3 sequence: CATSSKNTIQETQYF. The CDR3 DNA sequence: TGTGCCACCAGCAGCAAGAACACAATTCAAGAGACCCAGTACTTC. The complete variable domain, with remaining parts taken from reference TRBV15 and TRBJ2-5, reads DAMVIQNPRYQVTQFGKPVTLSCSQTLNHNVMYWYQQKSSQAPKLLFHYYDKDFNNEADTPDNFQSRRPNTSFCFLDIRSPGLGDTAMYLCATSSKNTIQETQYFGPGTRLLVL.